Below, 19 T cell receptor beta chains from the same sample are listed, as sequenced in a study of vaccination and CD4 T cells after COVID-19 (dated by TCRdb to about 2022). The sample's treatment or condition label is to be understood as: approximately 10-day PBMC culture with coronavirus spike peptide pools or control peptides (ViraFEST assay). Their specific antigens are unknown. The library relied on PCR. Sequencing used an Illumina iSeq 100. At the Johns Hopkins FTIC core, DNA from the cultured CD4+ T cells underwent TCR sequencing with the Oncomine TCR Beta short-read assay. The public reads were run again by TCRdb, first through fastp at Q25 and then through MiXCR, and only productive beta chains were kept. A single entry per CDR3 protein holds the most common genes and DNA from its merged rows. For this sample the table gives fewer than 20,000 distinct CDR3 sequences, of which 60% were detected only once. Of the sample, around a tenth falls within the top ten clones.

The sequencing sample was made of CD4+ T cells from blood, cultured in vitro. All receptors derive from a human donor who had recovered from COVID-19.

This clonotype is medium-sized within its sample. The chain employs TRBV24-1 and TRBJ1-1; D remains ambiguous. The CDR3 is 13 residues long. Germline CDR1 is KGHDR and CDR2 is SFDVKD. V lost 9 bases to trimming and J lost 1 base, with 11 bases between them. The CDR3 is CATSHQANTEAFF. The CDR3 nucleotides are TGTGCCACCTCACATCAGGCGAACACTGAAGCTTTCTTT.

The V and J genes are TRBV20-1 and TRBJ2-1; D is unresolved. Germline V gene lookup returns CDR1 DFQATT and CDR2 SNEGSKA (reference sequence). V was trimmed by 1 base and J by 4 bases, leaving 17 bases between them. CDR3 length: 16 residues. CDR3 protein: CSARVVWAKDYNEQFF. CDR3 sequence (DNA): TGCAGTGCTAGAGTGGTCTGGGCTAAAGATTACAATGAGCAGTTCTTC.

This chain links TRBV12-5 with TRBJ2-7; D remains ambiguous. Germline CDR1 reads LGHNT; CDR2 reads FRNRAP. The V and J ends lost 1 base and 7 bases respectively, with 17 bases between them. CDR3 length equals 15 residues. Here the CDR3 DNA reads TGTGCTAGTGGTTTGGGCCTAAGACACTTAGGAGAGCAGTACTTC. It is translated as CASGLGLRHLGEQYF.

This clonotype was counted only a few times. The rearrangement joins TRBV11-2 to TRBJ2-3; 13 bases align to TRBD2. The CDR3 length is 14 residues. Germline V gives CDR1 SGHAT, CDR2 FQNNGV. Trimming cost V 3 bases and J 10 bases; bases outside gene matches: 4. Written as DNA, the CDR3 is TGTGCCAGCAGCTTTACTAGCGGGGGGGCATCGCAGTATTTT. Translated, it gives CASSFTSGGASQYF.

The chain links TRBV2 to TRBJ2-3, with a weak D call TRBD1 (6 bases). The CDR3 has 13 residues. V was pared by 7 bases and J by 4 bases, with 12 bases between. Germline CDR1 reads SNHLY; CDR2 reads FYNNEI. CDR3 sequence (DNA): TGTGCCAGCATCCAGGGGTCTTCAGATACGCAGTATTTT. Translated, it gives CASIQGSSDTQYF.

The chain employs TRBV7-9 and TRBJ1-6, with D possibly being TRBD1 (5 bases). The CDR3 sequence is 16 residues long. Germline V gene sequence: CDR1 SEHNR, CDR2 FQNEAQ (reference sequence). Trimming left V 5 bases short and J 7 bases short, with 18 bases between. CDR3 region: CASSHDSFSENSPLHF. The CDR3 coding sequence is TGTGCCAGCAGCCACGACAGTTTTTCAGAGAATTCACCCCTCCACTTT.

The chain is built from TRBV11-3 and TRBJ1-1, with 8 bases that match TRBD1. Per germline, CDR1 SGHNT and CDR2 YENEEA. With 5 bases clipped from V and 7 bases from J, the junction kept 9 bases outside the gene matches. This CDR3 comprises 14 residues. The CDR3 nucleotides are TGTGCCAGCAGCGAGGACAGGGTAATTGGTGAAGCTTTCTTT. It codes for CASSEDRVIGEAFF.

This clonotype was observed a few times. V gene TRBV6-1 combines with J gene TRBJ2-2, with D unresolved. The CDR3 extends over 11 amino acids. Looked up from germline, CDR1 is MNHNS and CDR2 is SASEGT. Trimming stripped 6 bases from V and 2 bases from J, with 1 base between. CDR3 sequence: CASRNTGELFF. CDR3 nucleotides: TGTGCCAGCAGAAACACCGGGGAGCTGTTTTTT.

V is TRBV18 and J is TRBJ1-1; a weak D match, TRBD1 (6 bases). Germline CDR1 reads KGHSH; CDR2 reads LQKENI. V shed 5 bases and J shed 1 base, with 11 bases lying between them. The length of the CDR3 is 14 residues. The CDR3 protein is CASSALQGNTEAFF. The CDR3 nucleotides are TGTGCCAGCTCAGCGTTACAGGGGAACACTGAAGCTTTCTTT.

The chain combines TRBV6-1 with TRBJ1-5; D unclear. CDR3 length equals 14 residues. Trimming stripped 2 bases from V and 0 bases from J, with 5 bases between. Germline-derived CDR1 and CDR2 are MNHNS and SASEGT. The CDR3 sequence is CASSEQNSNQPQHF. In nucleotides, the CDR3 is TGTGCCAGCAGTGAACAGAATAGCAATCAGCCCCAGCATTTT.

The rearrangement links TRBV12-3 or TRBV12-4 to TRBJ1-2; the match to TRBD1 covers 7 bases. After removal of 2 bases from V and 6 bases from J, the junction contained 3 bases not matched to a gene. The CDR3 runs 13 residues. The CDR3 is CASSLRDSDGYTF. As DNA, the CDR3 is TGTGCCAGCAGTTTACGGGACAGTGATGGCTACACCTTC.

The V call is TRBV18, the J call TRBJ1-5; no firm D call. Between the trimmed V and J ends, which lost 2 bases and 11 bases, there was a span of 13 bases. The CDR3 contains 13 residues. Germline CDR1 reads KGHSH; CDR2 reads LQKENI. CDR3 region: CASSPGPYVAQHF. For the CDR3, the DNA is TGTGCCAGCTCACCAGGACCCTATGTTGCCCAGCATTTT.

The V gene is TRBV25-1, the J gene TRBJ2-1; no clear D gene. This CDR3 is 13 amino acids long. The germline V and J ends were trimmed by 7 bases and 3 bases, with 10 bases remaining between them. Per germline, CDR1 MGHDK and CDR2 SYGVNS. The CDR3 sequence: CASNGDFYNEQFF. Here the CDR3 DNA reads TGTGCCAGCAACGGAGACTTCTACAATGAGCAGTTCTTC. Complete variable domain (other parts from reference TRBV25-1 and TRBJ2-1): EADIYQTPRYLVIGTGKKITLECSQTMGHDKMYWYQQDPGMELHLIHYSYGVNSTEKGDLSSESTVSRIRTEHFPLTLESARPSHTSQYLCASNGDFYNEQFFGPGTRLTVL.

CDR3: CASLQRGTGELFF. For the CDR3, the DNA is TGTGCCAGCCTCCAGCGGGGCACCGGGGAGCTGTTTTTT. V gene TRBV28 combines with J gene TRBJ2-2; 7 bases map to TRBD2. CDR3 length: 13 amino acids. V gave up 8 bases and J gave up 4 bases; unmatched junction bases: 4. Germline-derived CDR1 and CDR2 are MDHEN and SYDVKM.

This clonotype was counted only a few times. The DNA of the CDR3 is TGCAGTGCGCCCGGACTAGCGGGGAACACAGATACGCAGTATTTT. Protein product: CSAPGLAGNTDTQYF. V and J are TRBV20-1 and TRBJ2-3; 12 bases align to TRBD2. Per germline, CDR1 DFQATT and CDR2 SNEGSKA (reference sequence). This CDR3 is built from 15 residues. V lost 6 bases to trimming and J lost 2 bases; unmatched junction nucleotides: 6.

This clonotype was found a few times. The chain's CDR3 is CSAEMWGSPLHF. CDR3 sequence (DNA): TGCAGTGCTGAGATGTGGGGTTCACCCCTCCACTTT. This chain links TRBV20-1 with TRBJ1-6, with D unclear. CDR1 is DFQATT, CDR2 SNEGSKA, per germline (reference sequence). V was clipped by 5 bases and J by 9 bases, with 11 bases between them. The CDR3 contains 12 residues.

The V gene is TRBV12-3 or TRBV12-4, the J gene TRBJ1-3; D not resolved. V was pared by 6 bases and J by 4 bases, with 13 bases between. The CDR3 consists of 14 residues. The CDR3 loop is CASSRYRLGNTIYF. DNA of the CDR3: TGTGCCAGCAGCCGCTATAGGTTGGGAAACACCATATATTTT.

The chain couples TRBV7-3 to TRBJ2-3; 10 bases are a match to TRBD2. V lost 2 bases and J lost 6; bases outside the gene matches: 8. Germline CDR1 SGHTA, CDR2 FQGTGA. This CDR3 spans 16 amino acids. The DNA for the CDR3 is TGTGCCAGCAGCTTACCGGTGCTAGCGGGGGACGATACGCAGTATTTT. Its protein is CASSLPVLAGDDTQYF.

This clonotype was observed a handful of times. The chain carries TRBV20-1 and TRBJ1-5; D possibly corresponds to TRBD1 (5 bases). The CDR3 sequence is 13 residues long. The V gene's germline CDR1 is DFQATT and CDR2 SNEGSKA (reference sequence). V dropped 5 bases and J dropped 2 bases, with 10 bases sitting between them. CDR3 nucleotide sequence: TGCAGTGCTCTCGGGACTGGCAATCAGCCCCAGCATTTT. Translating it yields CSALGTGNQPQHF.